These 10 T cell receptor beta chains came from one sample sequenced in a study of shared clonotypes between healthy human individuals. The data were produced by immunoSEQ multiplex PCR, yet TCRdb's version contains in-frame clones alone and is incomplete. The sample includes 2 million to 2.5 million clones, 80% to 95% of them seen just once. The sample taken for sequencing was naive CD4+ T cells from PBMCs. Indicated subset: CD45RA+ positively selected. These receptors were taken from a man younger than 30 in good health. Some clones in this sample may be carry-over from other donors' samples.

The chain combines TRBV4-2 with TRBJ2-1, with a possible D match to TRBD1 (6 bases). This CDR3 comprises 15 residues. V was trimmed by 4 bases and J by 2 bases, leaving 12 bases between them. From germline, CDR1 is LGHNA and CDR2 YNFKEQ. The CDR3 DNA sequence: TGTGCCAGCAGCCCCCGGGACATCGCCTACAATGAGCAGTTCTTC. Amino acid sequence: CASSPRDIAYNEQFF.

The V call is TRBV7-2, the J call TRBJ2-3, with D hard to call. Germline CDR1 is SGHTA and CDR2 is FQGNSA. Deletions cut 1 base from V and 1 base from J, with 12 bases between. This CDR3 contains 16 residues. CDR3 loop: CASSLVGQAGTDTQYF. CDR3 sequence (DNA): TGTGCCAGCAGCTTAGTTGGTCAGGCGGGCACAGATACGCAGTATTTT.

V is TRBV7-2 and J is TRBJ2-7, with D uncertain. V dropped 2 bases and J dropped 0 bases, with 8 bases sitting between them. The CDR3 totals 14 residues. CDR1 and CDR2 (germline): SGHTA, FQGNSA. Here the CDR3 reads CASSLSYSSYEQYF. For the CDR3, the DNA is TGTGCCAGCAGCTTATCTTACAGCTCCTACGAGCAGTACTTC.

The gene calls are TRBV28 and TRBJ2-1; 10 bases fit TRBD1. The CDR3 spans 15 residues. Germline CDR1 MDHEN, CDR2 SYDVKM. With V trimmed by 4 bases and J by 7 bases, 7 bases remained unmatched. The CDR3 protein is CASSSRQGAHNEQFF. The CDR3 coding sequence is TGTGCCAGCAGTTCACGACAGGGGGCGCATAATGAGCAGTTCTTC.

This clone appeared a few times. The chain combines TRBV2 with TRBJ1-2; 8 positions agree with TRBD1. The CDR3 spans 13 residues. The V and J ends lost 6 bases and 7 bases, in that order; junction bases with no gene match: 7. Per the germline V gene, CDR1 is SNHLY and CDR2 is FYNNEI. For the CDR3, the DNA is TGTGCCAGCAGGCCGACAGGGGCGGCTGGCTACACCTTC. Amino acids: CASRPTGAAGYTF. The full variable domain, completed using reference TRBV2 and TRBJ1-2, is EPEVTQTPSHQVTQMGQEVILRCVPISNHLYFYWYRQILGQKVEFLVSFYNNEISEKSEIFDDQFSVERPDGSNFTLKIRSTKLEDSAMYFCASRPTGAAGYTFGSGTRLTVV.

The count of this clone is one. Other DNA sequences in the same sample also yield this CDR3. The V gene is TRBV5-1, the J gene TRBJ2-1; 7 bases line up with TRBD1. Germline CDR1 is SGHRS and CDR2 is YFSETQ. V gave up 3 bases and J gave up 0 bases; unmatched junction bases: 6. CDR3 length: 16 amino acids. The CDR3 reads CASSSLQGSSYNEQFF. For the CDR3, the DNA is TGCGCCAGCAGCTCACTACAGGGGAGCTCCTACAATGAGCAGTTCTTC.

The chain recombines TRBV7-2 with TRBJ1-3; the D is unclear. Trimming took off 1 base at V and 2 bases at J, with 6 bases between the two ends. This CDR3 is 14 amino acids long. Germline lookup yields CDR1 SGHTA and CDR2 FQGNSA. The CDR3 DNA sequence: TGTGCCAGCAGCTTAGTGGCAGCTGGAAACACCATATATTTT. Protein product: CASSLVAAGNTIYF.

The V and J genes are TRBV4-1 and TRBJ2-2; 10 positions agree with TRBD1. The germline CDR1 and CDR2 sequences are MGHRA and YSYEKL. This CDR3 contains 18 residues. V dropped 0 bases and J dropped 6; count of bases not matched to a gene: 10. The DNA for the CDR3 is TGCGCCAGCAGCCAAGATACGTCCCGTGGACAGGGGGCCGGGGAGCTGTTTTTT. It encodes CASSQDTSRGQGAGELFF.

For this clone: The identical CDR3 is also encoded by other nucleotide sequences in the sample. The V gene is TRBV30, the J gene TRBJ1-3, with D perhaps TRBD1 (5 bases). The CDR3 runs 13 residues. Trimming removed 1 base at V and 4 bases at J, with 8 bases between. Germline V gene data show CDR1 as GTSNPN and CDR2 as SVGIG (reference sequence). The CDR3 region has the DNA TGTGCCTGGAGTGGGGGGAGCGGAAACACCATATATTTT. Its protein product is CAWSGGSGNTIYF.

J is TRBJ2-7 and V is TRBV28; D may be TRBD2 (7 bases). Trimming shortened V by 7 bases and J by 5 bases, and 15 bases separated the two germline ends. CDR1 is MDHEN, CDR2 SYDVKM, per germline. The CDR3 runs 13 residues. Here the CDR3 reads CASTGLGGDEQYF. CDR3 sequence (DNA): TGTGCCAGCACCGGCCTAGGGGGGGACGAGCAGTACTTC.